The 24 T cell receptor beta chains reported below all come from one sample, sequenced in a study of shared clonotypes between healthy human individuals. Sequenced by immunoSEQ multiplex PCR; TCRdb stores in-frame clones only, minus some. The sample gives about 480,000 clones, around 79% of which show up once; approximately 13% is in the top ten. Sequenced sample: PBMCs. The receptors come from a woman aged 35 to 49 in good health. Some clones in this sample may be carry-over from other donors' samples.

This clone was seen at least ten times. The chain combines TRBV6-1 with TRBJ2-1; a weak D match, TRBD1 (6 bases). The CDR3 is 15 amino acids. V was trimmed by 1 base and J by 1 base, leaving 8 bases between them. The germline CDR1 and CDR2 sequences are MNHNS and SASEGT. The CDR3 bases are TGTGCCAGCAGTGAAGAACAGGGTTCCTACAATGAGCAGTTCTTC. Residues: CASSEEQGSYNEQFF.

This chain uses TRBV6-5 with TRBJ2-7; 10 nucleotides line up with TRBD1. The length of the CDR3 is 13 residues. From germline, CDR1 is MNHEY and CDR2 SVGAGI. V dropped 5 bases and J dropped 5; count of bases not matched to a gene: 3. CDR3 in DNA: TGTGCCAGCAGTCGACAGGGGGCGGACGAGCAGTACTTC. This translates into CASSRQGADEQYF.

This chain links TRBV7-2 with TRBJ2-5; D is perhaps TRBD1 or TRBD2 (5 bases each). Trimming shortened V by 6 bases and J by 1 base, and 15 bases separated the two germline ends. This CDR3 has 15 amino acids. Germline-derived CDR1 and CDR2 are SGHTA and FQGNSA. The CDR3 here is CASRVGSGPQETQYF. For the CDR3, the DNA is TGTGCCAGCAGGGTAGGGTCGGGGCCCCAAGAGACCCAGTACTTC. Using reference TRBV7-2 and TRBJ2-5 for the parts outside the CDR3, the full variable domain is GAGVSQSPSNKVTEKGKDVELRCDPISGHTALYWYRQSLGQGLEFLIYFQGNSAPDKSGLPSDRFSAERTGGSVSTLTIQRTQQEDSAVYLCASRVGSGPQETQYFGPGTRLLVL.

The chain joins TRBV9 to TRBJ2-1, with D perhaps being TRBD1 or TRBD2 (5 bases each). There are 16 residues in the CDR3. Germline V gives CDR1 SGDLS, CDR2 YYNGEE. V gave up 0 bases and J gave up 0 bases, with 10 bases separating them. CDR3 protein: CASSVGLGDSYNEQFF. CDR3 DNA: TGTGCCAGCAGCGTAGGCTTGGGGGACTCCTACAATGAGCAGTTCTTC.

This rearrangement joins TRBV30 to TRBJ2-7; no clear D. V lost 0 bases, J lost 2 bases, and 8 bases lay in between. This CDR3 region has 13 residues. Germline values: CDR1 GTSNPN, CDR2 SVGIG (reference sequence). The CDR3, as DNA: TGTGCCTGGAGTGTTCAGGTCACCTACGAGCAGTACTTC. Translation gives CAWSVQVTYEQYF.

The J gene is TRBJ2-7, the V gene TRBV9, with D perhaps matching TRBD2 (5 bases). Germline V gives CDR1 SGDLS, CDR2 YYNGEE. CDR3 size: 15 residues. The V and J ends lost 2 bases and 2 bases respectively, with 14 bases between them. In nucleotides, the CDR3 is TGTGCCAGCAGCGTGGATGGGAGTCCAGCCTACGAGCAGTACTTC. Translation: CASSVDGSPAYEQYF.

The J gene is TRBJ2-2, the V gene TRBV21-1. TRBV21-1 is assigned pseudogene status. There are 16 residues in the CDR3. The CDR3, as DNA: TGTGCCAGCAGCAATTGTTCGGGGCTGGAAACCGGGGAGCTGTTTTTT. Its protein is CASSNCSGLETGELFF.

This clone occurred once. CDR3 in amino acids: CASSPRLAGVGTDTQYF. Written as DNA, the CDR3 is TGTGCCAGCAGCCCTCGACTAGCGGGAGTAGGGACAGATACGCAGTATTTT. The V and J genes are TRBV7-3 and TRBJ2-3, with 12 bases matching TRBD2. Germline CDR1 SGHTA, CDR2 FQGTGA. CDR3 size: 17 residues. Trimming at V came to 5 bases and at J to 3 bases, leaving 9 bases not matched to a gene.

The CDR3 DNA reads as TGCGCCAGCAGCCAAGTAGGGGCAGGGGGGTACAATGAGCAGTTCTTC. It translates to CASSQVGAGGYNEQFF. The J gene is TRBJ2-1, the V gene TRBV4-1; D possibly corresponds to TRBD1 (7 bases). The CDR3 has 16 residues. CDR1 is MGHRA and CDR2 is YSYEKL in the germline V gene. Between the trimmed V and J ends, which lost 1 base and 4 bases, there was a span of 14 bases.

J is TRBJ1-2 and V is TRBV23-1; D is possibly TRBD1 (6 bases). TRBV23-1 counts as an open reading frame of uncertain function. The CDR3 loop spans 13 amino acids. The ends were cut back, 4 bases at V and 4 bases at J, with 10 bases in the middle. The DNA for the CDR3 is TGCGCCAGCAGTCCGACAGGATGCTATGGCTACACCTTC. Its translation is CASSPTGCYGYTF.

As regards this clone: This clone may be a read error of a much larger clone one base away. Distinct nucleotide sequences in the sample also encode this CDR3. This sequence joins TRBV5-1 and TRBJ1-5, with TRBD1 as a possible D gene (6 bases). Germline CDR1 reads SGHRS; CDR2 reads YFSETQ. The V gene lost 0 bases and the J gene lost 4 bases, with 8 bases spanning the gap. CDR3 length equals 14 residues. This chain's CDR3 is CASSLEGGNQPQHF. CDR3 coding DNA: TGCGCCAGCAGCTTGGAGGGGGGGAATCAGCCCCAGCATTTT.

V is TRBV28 and J is TRBJ2-2; no clear D gene. The CDR3 spans 15 residues. The V end lost 6 bases, the J end lost 2 bases, and 13 bases lay between the germline ends. Germline-derived CDR1 and CDR2 are MDHEN and SYDVKM. CDR3 coding DNA: TGTGCCAGCAGGACTTCGAGCCTCAACACCGGGGAGCTGTTTTTT. Amino acids: CASRTSSLNTGELFF.

V is TRBV21-1 and J is TRBJ2-7; the table's D call, TRBD2, was not checked against the DNA. TRBV21-1 counts as a pseudogene. This CDR3 comprises 19 residues. CDR3 in amino acids: CASSTLVVGLAGVRYEQYF. The CDR3 nucleotides read TGTGCCAGCAGCACCCTAGTGGTGGGACTAGCGGGAGTCAGATACGAGCAGTACTTC.

This clone was counted many times. The genes are TRBV18 and TRBJ1-2, with unresolved D. The CDR3 spans 13 residues. Germline loops: CDR1 KGHSH, CDR2 LQKENI. V was pared by 0 bases and J by 5 bases, with 7 bases between. The CDR3 spells CASSPPNQYGYTF. The CDR3 bases are TGTGCCAGCTCACCACCGAACCAATATGGCTACACCTTC.

The V call is TRBV10-1, the J call TRBJ1-2; D is perhaps TRBD1 (5 bases). Germline V lookup: CDR1 WNHNN, CDR2 SYGVQD (reference sequence). V gave up 6 bases and J gave up 2 bases, with 7 bases separating them. The CDR3 extends over 12 amino acids. CDR3 loop: CASSGDNYGYTF. The DNA for the CDR3 is TGCGCCAGCAGCGGGGACAACTATGGCTACACCTTC.

The V call is TRBV27, the J call TRBJ1-2; 7 bases agree with TRBD1. Losses at the gene ends were 7 bases for V and 6 bases for J; bases not matched to a gene: 14. This CDR3 has 15 residues. Germline values: CDR1 MNHEY, CDR2 SMNVEV (reference sequence). DNA for the CDR3: TGTGCCAGCAAGGGAGGAGACAGGGACAGTCATGGCTACACCTTC. Translated: CASKGGDRDSHGYTF.

The CDR3 region has the DNA TGTGCCAGCAGTTTAGAGATCCGCGGCTATGGCTACACCTTC. Its translation: CASSLEIRGYGYTF. The chain couples TRBV28 to TRBJ1-2; D is ambiguous. Looked up from germline, CDR1 is MDHEN and CDR2 is SYDVKM. CDR3 length: 14 residues. The germline V and J ends were trimmed by 2 bases and 4 bases, with 11 bases remaining between them.

The chain is built from TRBV27 and TRBJ2-3; D is unresolved. The CDR3 covers 16 residues. Trimming removed 4 bases at V and 0 bases at J, with 14 bases between. Germline assignment: CDR1 MNHEY and CDR2 SMNVEV (reference sequence). CDR3 coding DNA: TGTGCCAGCAGTTCCTATGAGCGTCTTAGCACAGATACGCAGTATTTT. Protein: CASSSYERLSTDTQYF.

In its sample, this clone was seen once. The same CDR3 also results from other DNA sequences found in this sample. The rearrangement links TRBV7-2 to TRBJ2-3; 13 nucleotides align to TRBD2. With V trimmed by 5 bases and J by 6 bases, 5 bases remained unmatched. Germline V CDR1 and CDR2: SGHTA, FQGNSA. This CDR3 is 15 amino acids long. The CDR3 nucleotides are TGTGCCAGCAGCCCAGGACTAGCGGGAGCGGATACGCAGTATTTT. Translating it yields CASSPGLAGADTQYF.

This clone was counted only a few times. V usage is TRBV7-6 and J usage is TRBJ2-3; no reliable D call. Germline values: CDR1 SGHVS, CDR2 FNYEAQ. This CDR3 has 15 residues. V lost 3 bases and J 5 bases, leaving 15 bases between the germline ends. The CDR3 loop reads CASSFGAGGEDTQYF. The CDR3 bases are TGTGCCAGCAGCTTCGGCGCAGGCGGTGAAGATACGCAGTATTTT.

The rearrangement links TRBV18 to TRBJ1-4; no firm D call. The CDR3 is made up of 14 amino acids. The germline gives CDR1 KGHSH, CDR2 LQKENI. V shed 2 bases and J shed 17 bases, with 21 bases lying between them. The CDR3 spells CASSPGGGREAPFF. The CDR3 coding sequence is TGTGCCAGCTCACCAGGTGGCGGCCGGGAGGCTCCTTTTTTT. Supplemented by reference TRBV18 and TRBJ1-4, the full variable domain reads NAGVMQNPRHLVRRRGQEARLRCSPMKGHSHVYWYRQLPEEGLKFMVYLQKENIIDESGMPKERFSAEFPKEGPSILRIQQVVRGDSAAYFCASSPGGGREAPFFGSGTQLSVL.

The gene calls are TRBV7-9 and TRBJ2-3, with a possible D match to TRBD1 (6 bases). The CDR3 extends over 18 amino acids. Per germline, CDR1 SEHNR and CDR2 FQNEAQ (reference sequence). The V end was cut by 1 base, the J end by 2 bases, with 19 bases between. The CDR3 DNA sequence: TGTGCCAGCAGCTTAGTAAGGACAGCCCCCCAACACACAGATACGCAGTATTTT. This gives the protein CASSLVRTAPQHTDTQYF.

The V and J genes are TRBV30 and TRBJ1-2; no definite D call. This CDR3 spans 15 amino acids. V lost 1 base and J 4 bases, leaving 16 bases between the germline ends. The germline V gene encodes CDR1 GTSNPN and CDR2 SVGIG (reference sequence). The CDR3 coding sequence is TGTGCCTGGAGTGCACCCCTCGGGAGGGCCTATGGCTACACCTTC. It encodes CAWSAPLGRAYGYTF.

The chain couples TRBV29-1 to TRBJ1-1; possible D gene TRBD1, 6 bases. Trimming left V 1 base short and J 3 bases short, with 18 bases between. CDR1 is SQVTM and CDR2 is ANQGSEA in the germline V gene. The CDR3 runs 16 residues. The CDR3 spells CSVEGFRSGADTEAFF. CDR3 DNA: TGCAGCGTTGAAGGGTTCCGGTCAGGGGCGGACACTGAAGCTTTCTTT. The whole variable domain, remainder taken from reference TRBV29-1 and TRBJ1-1, is SAVISQKPSRDICQRGTSLTIQCQVDSQVTMMFWYRQQPGQSLTLIATANQGSEATYESGFVIDKFPISRPNLTFSTLTVSNMSPEDSSIYLCSVEGFRSGADTEAFFGQGTRLTVV.